The table lists the clone carrying this TCR beta chain with a count of one. These data come from a study of cytomegalovirus exposure and HLA in healthy donors. The primer mix had 60 Vbeta and 13 Jbeta primers. Sequenced by immunoSEQ multiplex PCR; TCRdb stores in-frame clones only, minus some. Of about 120,000 clones listed, over 75% are singletons. Trimming removed 4 bases from V and 3 bases from J; junction bases left unmatched: 6. The germline CDR1 and CDR2 sequences are SEHNR and FQNEAQ (reference sequence). The CDR3 loop spans 15 amino acids. The clonotype comes from a woman aged 18-29 years in good health and CMV-seronegative. Specimen: PBMCs. V usage is TRBV7-9 and J usage is TRBJ2-7, with 10 positions matching TRBD1. DNA for the CDR3: TGTGCCAGCAGCTGGCCCGGACAGGGGGGCTACGAGCAGTACGTC. Amino acids: CASSWPGQGGYEQYV.